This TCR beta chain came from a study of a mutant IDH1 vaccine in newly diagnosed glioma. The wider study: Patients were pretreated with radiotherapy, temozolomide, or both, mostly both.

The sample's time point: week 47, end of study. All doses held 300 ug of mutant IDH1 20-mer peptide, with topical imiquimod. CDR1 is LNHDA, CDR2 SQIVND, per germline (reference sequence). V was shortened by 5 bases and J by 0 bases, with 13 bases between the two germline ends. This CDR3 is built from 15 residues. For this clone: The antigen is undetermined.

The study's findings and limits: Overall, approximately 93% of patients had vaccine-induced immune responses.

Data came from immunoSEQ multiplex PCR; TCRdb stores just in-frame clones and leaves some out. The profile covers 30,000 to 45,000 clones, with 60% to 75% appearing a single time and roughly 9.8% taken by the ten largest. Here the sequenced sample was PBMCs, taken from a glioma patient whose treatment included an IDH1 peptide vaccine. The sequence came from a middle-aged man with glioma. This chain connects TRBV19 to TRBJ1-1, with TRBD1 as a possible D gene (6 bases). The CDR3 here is CASSLWTVMNTEAFF. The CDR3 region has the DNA TGTGCCAGTAGTCTCTGGACAGTCATGAACACTGAAGCTTTCTTT.